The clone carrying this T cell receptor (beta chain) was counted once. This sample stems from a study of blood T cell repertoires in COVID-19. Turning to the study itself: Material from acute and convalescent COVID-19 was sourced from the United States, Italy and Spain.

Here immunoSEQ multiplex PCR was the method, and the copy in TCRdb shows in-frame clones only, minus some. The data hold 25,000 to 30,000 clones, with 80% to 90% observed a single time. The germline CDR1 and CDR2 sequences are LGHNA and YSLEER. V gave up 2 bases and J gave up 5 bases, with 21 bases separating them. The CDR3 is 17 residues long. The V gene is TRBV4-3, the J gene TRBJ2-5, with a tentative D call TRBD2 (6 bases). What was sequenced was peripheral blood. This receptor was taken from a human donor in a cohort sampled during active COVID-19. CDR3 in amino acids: CASSQKGTPGVGETQYF. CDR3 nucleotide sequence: TGCGCCAGCAGCCAAAAGGGGACCCCGGGGGTCGGGGAGACCCAGTACTTC.